Shown below are 29 T cell receptor beta chains from a single sample sequenced in a study of T cells in Graves' hyperthyroidism and ophthalmopathy. Amplified TCR beta CDR3 regions derived from RNA transcripts. Carried out on the TCR CDR3, a first-round RT-PCR used the HTBI primer set. TCRdb recomputed calls from the multiplex PCR reads with MiXCR, one row per CDR3 protein. The table lists approximately 700,000 distinct CDR3 sequences, about 16% of them singletons. Sequencing used blood. Source of these receptors: a man in his late teens or twenties with Graves' hyperthyroidism.

The gene calls are TRBV6-1 and TRBJ2-3; 7 bases are a match to TRBD2. This CDR3 spans 15 amino acids. Germline CDR1 is MNHNS and CDR2 is SASEGT. Germline trimming cut 5 bases from V and 4 bases from J; bases unmatched to any gene: 9. CDR3 in DNA: TGTGCCAGCAGTTATAACCCAGGGAGGGCAGATACGCAGTATTTT. Its translation is CASSYNPGRADTQYF.

This clonotype came up a few times. This rearrangement joins TRBV24-1 to TRBJ2-1; weak D call: TRBD2 (5 bases). Trimming cost V 7 bases and J 4 bases, with 10 bases left between them. CDR1 KGHDR and CDR2 SFDVKD come from the germline V gene. This CDR3 spans 13 amino acids. This CDR3 is CATSPRTYNEQFF. CDR3 DNA: TGTGCCACCAGCCCCCGGACTTACAATGAGCAGTTCTTC.

This clonotype has ten or more counts. V usage is TRBV29-1 and J usage is TRBJ2-3; a possible D gene is TRBD1 (6 bases). Trimming stripped 7 bases from V and 0 bases from J, with 14 bases between. CDR1 SQVTM and CDR2 ANQGSEA come from the germline V gene. The CDR3 runs to 14 residues. The CDR3 sequence: CSAPPDSSTDTQYF. The CDR3 DNA sequence: TGCAGCGCTCCCCCGGACAGTAGCACAGATACGCAGTATTTT.

This clonotype was seen more than once but under ten times. The genes are TRBV19 and TRBJ1-2, with 8 nucleotides matching TRBD1. The CDR3 is 19 amino acids. V gave up 2 bases and J gave up 7 bases; unmatched junction bases: 21. CDR1 and CDR2 (germline): LNHDA, SQIVND (reference sequence). CDR3 nucleotide sequence: TGTGCCAGTAGTATACGCCCCTCATTGACGGGACAGGAATTTCGTGGCTACACCTTC. Its protein is CASSIRPSLTGQEFRGYTF.

In its sample, this clonotype was seen many times. The rearrangement uses TRBV10-3 and TRBJ2-1, with a possible D match to TRBD2 (6 bases). The CDR3 is made up of 13 amino acids. Trimming left V 6 bases short and J 8 bases short, with 14 bases between. Looked up from germline, CDR1 is ENHRY and CDR2 is SYGVKD. The CDR3 DNA follows: TGTGCCATCAGGGGAACTAGCATGGATGAGCAGTTCTTC. This codes for CAIRGTSMDEQFF.

This clonotype was detected many times. The chain couples TRBV20-1 to TRBJ2-7; 7 bases map to TRBD1. There are 13 residues in the CDR3. Germline values: CDR1 DFQATT, CDR2 SNEGSKA (reference sequence). Trimming took 6 bases from V and 5 from J; bases not matched to a gene: 10. The DNA of the CDR3 is TGCAGTGCCATACGGGACAGACAGAACGAGCAGTACTTC. Its protein product is CSAIRDRQNEQYF.

The chain couples TRBV11-1 to TRBJ2-7; D remains unclear. The V gene's germline CDR1 is SGHAT and CDR2 FQDESV (reference sequence). V lost 5 bases, J lost 5 bases, and 13 bases lay in between. The CDR3 is made up of 13 amino acids. The CDR3 region has the DNA TGTGCCAGCAGCAATTTGAGTGGAGACGAGCAGTACTTC. Its protein product is CASSNLSGDEQYF.

This sequence joins TRBV19 and TRBJ1-5, with no clear D. V gave up 0 bases and J gave up 7 bases, with 13 bases separating them. CDR3 length: 15 amino acids. Looked up from germline, CDR1 is LNHDA and CDR2 is SQIVND (reference sequence). CDR3 sequence (DNA): TGTGCCAGTAGTATAGATAGTAGGGTTGGCCAGCCCCAGCATTTT. Protein product: CASSIDSRVGQPQHF.

This clonotype was detected a few times. Germline and junction disagree at one end, which may indicate a read error. J is TRBJ2-2 and V is TRBV6-1; no reliable D call. There are 14 residues in the CDR3. Looked up from germline, CDR1 is MNHNS and CDR2 is SASEGT. The CDR3 DNA is TGTGCCAGCAGTGAAGCGGGCTCCGCGACCTATCGAGTTTTT. Translation: CASSEAGSATYRVF.

This clonotype was recorded a few times. The chain joins TRBV5-1 to TRBJ2-1, with TRBD2 identical over 8 bases. The CDR3 consists of 13 residues. Trimming at V came to 6 bases and at J to 7 bases, leaving 6 bases not matched to a gene. The germline V gene encodes CDR1 SGHRS and CDR2 YFSETQ. The CDR3, as DNA: TGCGCCAGCACCCGGGAGGGCCGGAATGAGCAGTTCTTC. Translated, it gives CASTREGRNEQFF. Using reference TRBV5-1 and TRBJ2-1 for the parts outside the CDR3, the full variable domain is KAGVTQTPRYLIKTRGQQVTLSCSPISGHRSVSWYQQTPGQGLQFLFEYFSETQRNKGNFPGRFSGRQFSNSRSEMNVSTLELGDSALYLCASTREGRNEQFFGPGTRLTVL.

This clonotype appeared many times. The chain joins TRBV6-5 to TRBJ1-5, with unresolved D. This CDR3 has 14 amino acids. The germline V gene has CDR1 MNHEY and CDR2 SVGAGI. V dropped 0 bases and J dropped 4 bases, with 7 bases sitting between them. The CDR3 loop reads CASSYSSGNQPQHF. The CDR3 DNA reads as TGTGCCAGCAGTTACTCGTCCGGAAATCAGCCCCAGCATTTT.

This clonotype was counted ten times or more. V gene TRBV12-3 or TRBV12-4 combines with J gene TRBJ1-2; D might be TRBD1 (6 bases). CDR3 length equals 15 residues. Deletions cut 6 bases from V and 2 bases from J, with 16 bases between. The CDR3 spells CASSLQGQGNYGYTF. The CDR3 region has the DNA TGTGCCAGCAGCCTCCAGGGGCAGGGGAACTATGGCTACACCTTC.

The chain uses TRBV20-1 and TRBJ2-5; no firm D call. Germline V gene data show CDR1 as DFQATT and CDR2 as SNEGSKA (reference sequence). The V gene lost 6 bases and the J gene lost 2 bases, with 10 bases spanning the gap. The CDR3 loop spans 12 amino acids. The CDR3 DNA reads as TGCAGTGCCCCGTGGCGGCAAGAGACCCAGTACTTC. Translation gives CSAPWRQETQYF.

V and J are TRBV5-4 and TRBJ2-5, with 9 bases aligning to TRBD2. V was pared by 4 bases and J by 1 base, with 5 bases of the junction left unmatched. The CDR3 totals 15 residues. Germline V gene lookup returns CDR1 SGHNT and CDR2 YYREEE (reference sequence). CDR3 in DNA: TGTGCCAGCAGCCCTAGCGGGAACCCCCAAGAGACCCAGTACTTC. Translated, it gives CASSPSGNPQETQYF.

This clonotype was detected ten times or more. The gene calls are TRBV11-2 and TRBJ2-1; 12 bases align to TRBD2. The germline V gene encodes CDR1 SGHAT and CDR2 FQNNGV. After removal of 8 bases from V and 10 bases from J, the junction contained 9 bases not matched to a gene. This CDR3 region has 14 residues. CDR3 bases: TGTGCCAGCCGCGTGCTAGCGGGAGGGCTAGAGCAGTTCTTC. This sequence encodes CASRVLAGGLEQFF.

V gene TRBV3-1 combines with J gene TRBJ1-2; 8 bases match TRBD1. CDR3 size: 13 residues. With V trimmed by 4 bases and J by 6 bases, 4 bases remained unmatched. Germline V gives CDR1 LGHDT, CDR2 YNNKEL (reference sequence). CDR3 protein: CASSRQGTDGYTF. The CDR3 nucleotides read TGTGCCAGCAGCCGACAGGGGACGGATGGCTACACCTTC.

This clonotype was seen at least ten times. The rearrangement joins TRBV7-9 to TRBJ2-1; TRBD1 agrees at 8 bases. V gave up 5 bases and J gave up 8 bases; unmatched junction bases: 23. From germline, CDR1 is SEHNR and CDR2 FQNEAQ (reference sequence). The CDR3 is made up of 19 amino acids. The CDR3 protein is CASSPPVHRGNFGEDEQFF. DNA for the CDR3: TGTGCCAGCAGCCCGCCCGTCCACAGGGGGAATTTTGGGGAGGATGAGCAGTTCTTC.

This clonotype showed up just a few times. The DNA for the CDR3 is TGTGCCAGCAGCCCCTATAGCGGGAGAATTTTCGACAATGAGCAGTTCTTC. It translates to CASSPYSGRIFDNEQFF. The chain joins TRBV27 to TRBJ2-1; the match to TRBD2 covers 9 bases. The CDR3 totals 17 residues. The germline V gene has CDR1 MNHEY and CDR2 SMNVEV (reference sequence). J lost 5 bases, V lost 6 bases, and 14 bases had no gene match.

This clonotype was observed many times. The V call is TRBV11-2, the J call TRBJ2-1; D gene uncertain. This CDR3 is built from 16 residues. V dropped 4 bases and J dropped 4 bases, with 17 bases sitting between them. CDR1 and CDR2 (germline): SGHAT, FQNNGV. CDR3 sequence reads: CASSSSRQPPYNEQFF. CDR3 nucleotides: TGTGCCAGCAGCTCCTCCAGGCAGCCACCATACAATGAGCAGTTCTTC.

Only a few counts were recorded for this clonotype. The chain links TRBV30 to TRBJ2-7; perhaps TRBD2 as D (6 bases). CDR1 is GTSNPN and CDR2 is SVGIG in the germline V gene (reference sequence). The CDR3 runs to 12 residues. Between the trimmed V and J ends, which lost 5 bases and 0 bases, there was a span of 8 bases. The CDR3 nucleotides are TGTGCCTGGGGAGGGCCCTCCTACGAGCAGTACTTC. Translating gives CAWGGPSYEQYF.

This clonotype was recorded a few times. This chain uses TRBV6-1 with TRBJ2-5; no clear D gene. Deletions cut 7 bases from V and 5 bases from J, with 14 bases between. This CDR3 comprises 13 residues. CDR1 and CDR2 from the germline V gene are MNHNS and SASEGT. Here the CDR3 DNA reads TGTGCCAGCACCCAGCCGGTGCGGGAGACCCAGTACTTC. It translates to CASTQPVRETQYF.

The chain carries TRBV5-1 and TRBJ2-1, with 9 bases that match TRBD2. This CDR3 spans 19 amino acids. V shed 6 bases and J 1 base; nucleotides not matched to a gene: 17. Germline lookup yields CDR1 SGHRS and CDR2 YFSETQ. As DNA, the CDR3 is TGCGCCAGCACCCTGGGCCCTAGCGGGGCTGGGTCGTCCTACAATGAGCAGTTCTTC. It specifies CASTLGPSGAGSSYNEQFF. The full variable domain, completed using reference TRBV5-1 and TRBJ2-1, is KAGVTQTPRYLIKTRGQQVTLSCSPISGHRSVSWYQQTPGQGLQFLFEYFSETQRNKGNFPGRFSGRQFSNSRSEMNVSTLELGDSALYLCASTLGPSGAGSSYNEQFFGPGTRLTVL.

This chain connects TRBV14 to TRBJ2-1, with D perhaps TRBD1 (6 bases). The CDR3 is made up of 16 amino acids. Trimming stripped 3 bases from V and 0 bases from J, with 12 bases between. CDR1 and CDR2 from the germline V gene are SGHDN and FVKESK. In DNA, the CDR3 is TGTGCCAGCAGCCACTTCAGGGGACCCTCCTACAATGAGCAGTTCTTC. Its translation: CASSHFRGPSYNEQFF.

This clonotype was picked up many times. The chain recombines TRBV3-1 with TRBJ1-1; D perhaps matches TRBD1 (5 bases). V shed 7 bases and J shed 4 bases, with 7 bases lying between them. Germline V gives CDR1 LGHDT, CDR2 YNNKEL (reference sequence). The CDR3 is 11 residues long. The CDR3 here is CASMGGTEAFF. CDR3 sequence (DNA): TGTGCCAGCATGGGGGGCACTGAAGCTTTCTTT.

The chain uses TRBV5-1 and TRBJ2-7, with 9 bases matching TRBD2. This CDR3 has 16 residues. Looked up from germline, CDR1 is SGHRS and CDR2 is YFSETQ. The junction had 6 bases not matched to a gene; V was cut back by 0 bases and J by 2 bases. CDR3 sequence: CASSLDPAGGPYEQYF. The CDR3 nucleotides read TGCGCCAGCAGCTTGGATCCGGCGGGAGGGCCCTACGAGCAGTACTTC.

This clonotype showed up many times. This chain joins TRBV12-3 or TRBV12-4 and TRBJ1-3, with D maybe TRBD1 (5 bases). The CDR3 extends over 15 amino acids. The V and J ends lost 6 bases and 0 bases respectively, with 12 bases between them. The CDR3 bases are TGTGCCAGCAGCGCCGGAGGACACTCTGGAAACACCATATATTTT. The encoded protein is CASSAGGHSGNTIYF.

This clonotype occurred a few times. The chain combines TRBV20-1 with TRBJ2-1; D is perhaps TRBD2 (6 bases). The V end lost 3 bases, the J end lost 9 bases, and 18 bases lay between the germline ends. CDR1 and CDR2 (germline): DFQATT, SNEGSKA (reference sequence). This CDR3 spans 14 amino acids. The DNA for the CDR3 is TGCAGTGCTAGCAAGGCGGGAAGGTCGAGTGAGCAGTTCTTC. Encoded protein: CSASKAGRSSEQFF.

This clonotype appeared a few times. The rearrangement joins TRBV6-2 or TRBV6-3 to TRBJ1-1, with D perhaps TRBD1 (6 bases). Germline V gene data show CDR1 as MNHEY and CDR2 as SVGEGT. Trimming cost V 10 bases and J 0 bases, with 12 bases left between them. This CDR3 spans 13 amino acids. Written as DNA, the CDR3 is TGTGCCACGTGGACAGAAATGAACACTGAAGCTTTCTTT. This codes for CATWTEMNTEAFF.

This clonotype has a handful of counts. This may be a read error, as it is one base from a much larger clone. The chain links TRBV11-3 to TRBJ1-1, with a weak D call TRBD1 (5 bases). V dropped 1 base and J dropped 0 bases, with 9 bases sitting between them. Germline V lookup: CDR1 SGHNT, CDR2 YENEEA. CDR3 length: 15 amino acids. Here the CDR3 DNA reads TGTGCCAGCAGCTTAGGGGGCACCATGAACACTGAAGCTTTCTTT. This translates into CASSLGGTMNTEAFF.